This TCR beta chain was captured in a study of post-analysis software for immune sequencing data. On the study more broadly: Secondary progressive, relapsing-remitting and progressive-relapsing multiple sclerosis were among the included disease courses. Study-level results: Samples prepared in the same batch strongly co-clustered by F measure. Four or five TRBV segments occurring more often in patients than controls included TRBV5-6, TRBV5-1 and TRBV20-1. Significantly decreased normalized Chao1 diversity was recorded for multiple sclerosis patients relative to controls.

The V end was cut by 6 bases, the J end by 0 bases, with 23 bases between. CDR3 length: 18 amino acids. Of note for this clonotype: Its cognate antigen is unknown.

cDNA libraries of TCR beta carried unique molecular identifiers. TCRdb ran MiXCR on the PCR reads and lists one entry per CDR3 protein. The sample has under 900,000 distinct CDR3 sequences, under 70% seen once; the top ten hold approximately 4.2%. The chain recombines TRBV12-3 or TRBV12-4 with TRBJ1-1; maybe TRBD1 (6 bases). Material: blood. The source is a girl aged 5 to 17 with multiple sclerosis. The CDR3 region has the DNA TGTGCCAGCAGCCCGATGTTCAGGGGACTGGATATGAACACTGAAGCTTTCTTT. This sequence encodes CASSPMFRGLDMNTEAFF.